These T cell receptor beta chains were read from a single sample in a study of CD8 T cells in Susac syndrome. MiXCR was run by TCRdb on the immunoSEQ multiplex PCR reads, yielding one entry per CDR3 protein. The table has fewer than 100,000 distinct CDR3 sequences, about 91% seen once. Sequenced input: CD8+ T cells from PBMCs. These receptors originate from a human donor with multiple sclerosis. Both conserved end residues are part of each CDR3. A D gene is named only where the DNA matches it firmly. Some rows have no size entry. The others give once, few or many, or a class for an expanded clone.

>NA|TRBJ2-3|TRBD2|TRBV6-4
TGTGCCAGCAGTGATTTAGCGGGAGCAGATACGCAGTATTTT
CASSDLAGADTQYF
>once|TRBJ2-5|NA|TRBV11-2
TGTGCCAGCAGCTTAGGGGTAGGGACCGAGACCCAGTACTTC
CASSLGVGTETQYF
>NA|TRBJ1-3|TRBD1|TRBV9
TGTGCCAGCAGCGTATCGGGCAGGGGGAGAGGTGGAAACACCATATATTTT
CASSVSGRGRGGNTIYF
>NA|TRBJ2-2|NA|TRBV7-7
TGTGCCAGCAGCCCGGGACAGAACACCGGGGAGCTGTTTTTT
CASSPGQNTGELFF
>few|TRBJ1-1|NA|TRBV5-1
TGCGCCAGCAGCTTGGCCGGAGGGGTGACTGAAGCTTTCTTT
CASSLAGGVTEAFF
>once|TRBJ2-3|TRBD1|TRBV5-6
TGTGCCAGCAGCGACTTAGGACAGGGGAGGGATACGCAGTATTTT
CASSDLGQGRDTQYF
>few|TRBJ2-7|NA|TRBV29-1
TGCAGCGTTCTCTACCTTGGGGGCGGCCTTGGGGACGAGCAGTACTTC
CSVLYLGGGLGDEQYF
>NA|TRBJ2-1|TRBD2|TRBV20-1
TGCAGTGCTAGAGAATCTAGCGGGAGTCTCTATGAGCAGTTCTTC
CSARESSGSLYEQFF
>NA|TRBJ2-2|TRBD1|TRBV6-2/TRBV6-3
TGTGCCAGCACTATAGGACAGGGACACACCGGGGAGCTGTTTTTT
CASTIGQGHTGELFF
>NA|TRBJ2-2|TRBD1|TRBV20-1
TGCAGTGCTAGGGGGACAGATACACACTTCGGGGAGCTGTTTTTT
CSARGTDTHFGELFF
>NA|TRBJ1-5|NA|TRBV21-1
TGTGCCAGCAGCCCCGAAGGGACAGTCCTCCAGCATTTT
CASSPEGTVLQHF
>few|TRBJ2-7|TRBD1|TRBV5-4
TGTGCCAGCAGCCTTGGGGACAGGGGATACAACGAGCAGTACTTC
CASSLGDRGYNEQYF
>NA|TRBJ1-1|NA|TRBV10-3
TGTGCCATCAGTGGGTCGAACACTGAAGCTTTCTTT
CAISGSNTEAFF
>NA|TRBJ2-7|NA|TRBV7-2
TGTGCCAGCAGCTTAGGGGTGACAGGTCACGAGCAGTACTTC
CASSLGVTGHEQYF
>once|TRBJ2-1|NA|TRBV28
TGTGCCAGCAGTTCTAACCACAATGAGCAGTTCTTC
CASSSNHNEQFF
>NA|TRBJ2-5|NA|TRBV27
TGTGCCAGACCCCGGGGCAACCCCACTCAAGAGACCCAGCACTTC
CARPRGNPTQETQHF
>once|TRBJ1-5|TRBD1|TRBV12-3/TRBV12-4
TGTGCCAGCGGAGGGACAGGGCTTCAGCCCCAGCATTTT
CASGGTGLQPQHF
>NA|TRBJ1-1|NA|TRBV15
TGTGCCACCAGCAGATCCGGGACGGGCACTGAAGCTTTCTTT
CATSRSGTGTEAFF
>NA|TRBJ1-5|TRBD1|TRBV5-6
TGTGCCAGCAGCTTGGGACAGGGGCCCCAGACCCAGCATTTT
CASSLGQGPQTQHF
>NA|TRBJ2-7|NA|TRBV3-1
TGTGCCAGCAGCCCCCCACGTCGGGGGAACGAGCAGTACTTC
CASSPPRRGNEQYF
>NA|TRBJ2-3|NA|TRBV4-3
TGCGCCAGCAGCCAAGGGATTCTTGGAACCAGCACAGATACGCAGTATTTT
CASSQGILGTSTDTQYF
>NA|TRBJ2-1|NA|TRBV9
TGTGCCAGCAGCATCCAGGGGCCGAGCTCCTACAATGAGCAGTTCTTC
CASSIQGPSSYNEQFF
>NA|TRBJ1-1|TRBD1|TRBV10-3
TGTGCCATCAGTGAGTCGTCGCCTACAGGGGTCGGCGGCACTGAAGCTTTCTTT
CAISESSPTGVGGTEAFF
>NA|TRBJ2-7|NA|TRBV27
TGTGCCAGCGCTGAACTAGTTAGAGGCTACGAGCAGTACTTC
CASAELVRGYEQYF
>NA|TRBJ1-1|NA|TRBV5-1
TGCGCCAGCAGTGATCCAGTTCGAATGAACACTGAAGCTTTCTTT
CASSDPVRMNTEAFF
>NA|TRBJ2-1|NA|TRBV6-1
TGTGCCAGCGGGGTCGCACAGAACAATGAGCAGTTCTTC
CASGVAQNNEQFF
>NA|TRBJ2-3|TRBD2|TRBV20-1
TGCAGTGCTTTCCCGGCCGGGGGGGCAGCAGATACGCAGTATTTT
CSAFPAGGAADTQYF
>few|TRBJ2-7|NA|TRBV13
TGTGCCAGCAGCTTAGGCCCCCAGGGAACCCTCTACGAGCAGTACTTC
CASSLGPQGTLYEQYF
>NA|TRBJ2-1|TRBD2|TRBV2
TGTGCCAGCAGCCCCAGCGGGAGGCCGGACAATGAGCAGTTCTTC
CASSPSGRPDNEQFF
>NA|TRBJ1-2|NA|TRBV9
TGTGCCAGCAGCGTAGGGACCAACTATGGCTACACCTTC
CASSVGTNYGYTF
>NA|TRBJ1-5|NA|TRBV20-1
TGCAGTGCTAGAGACAGGAGGGTCGGCAATCAGCCCCAGCATTTT
CSARDRRVGNQPQHF
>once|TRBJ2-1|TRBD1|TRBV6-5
TGTGCCAGCAGTCACGACAGGGGGCTGTACAATGAGCAGTTCTTC
CASSHDRGLYNEQFF
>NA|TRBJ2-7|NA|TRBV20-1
TGCAGTGCTTCCCGAGGGGAAACGGGGGATACTACCTACGAGCAGTACTTC
CSASRGETGDTTYEQYF
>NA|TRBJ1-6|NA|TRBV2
TGTGCCACTTCCGACAGAGATAATTCACCCCTCCACTTT
CATSDRDNSPLHF
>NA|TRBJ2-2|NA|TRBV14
TGTGCCAGCAGCCAAGAGACCCGGGGAGGCACCGGGGAGCTGTTTTTT
CASSQETRGGTGELFF
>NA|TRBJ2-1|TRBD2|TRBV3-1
TGTGCCAGCAGCCAAAGGAGGCTAGCGGGGCGAGGGGATGAGCAGTTCTTC
CASSQRRLAGRGDEQFF
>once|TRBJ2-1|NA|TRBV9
TGTGCCAGCAGCGGACCGGGACGAATTAACAATGAGCAGTTCTTC
CASSGPGRINNEQFF
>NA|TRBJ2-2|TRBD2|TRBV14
TGTGCCAGCAGCCCGGGGGGGAACACCGGGGAGCTGTTTTTT
CASSPGGNTGELFF
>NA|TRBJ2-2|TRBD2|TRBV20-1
TGCAGTGCTAGAGATACTAGCGGGAGGGCCGGGACCGGGGAGCTGTTTTTT
CSARDTSGRAGTGELFF
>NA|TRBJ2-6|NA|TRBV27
TGTGCCAGCAGTCCGACAGTCTCTGGGGCCAACGTCCTGACTTTC
CASSPTVSGANVLTF
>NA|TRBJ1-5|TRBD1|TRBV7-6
TGTGCCAGCAGCCGATACTTACCGGGACAGGGAAGAGACGGCAATCAGCCCCAGCATTTT
CASSRYLPGQGRDGNQPQHF